The 9 T cell receptor beta chains in this list originate from one sample, sequenced in a study of response to subunit inactivated influenza vaccine. MiXCR was run by TCRdb on the RT-PCR reads, yielding one entry per CDR3 protein. The sample has about 580,000 distinct CDR3 sequences; around 13% are singletons. The sample here was PBMCs from blood, taken about 13 days after vaccination. The source is a man in his forties or fifties who received an inactivated influenza vaccine.

This clonotype was counted a few times. The DNA of the CDR3 is TGTGCCTGGAGTCCCACAGGGATTGAGCAGTTCTTC. Translated: CAWSPTGIEQFF. This chain links TRBV30 with TRBJ2-1; possible D gene TRBD1, 6 bases. The V end lost 2 bases, the J end lost 9 bases, and 11 bases lay between the germline ends. This CDR3 is built from 12 residues. Looked up from germline, CDR1 is GTSNPN and CDR2 is SVGIG (reference sequence).

The J gene is TRBJ2-6, the V gene TRBV6-5; TRBD1 or TRBD2 may be the D gene (5 bases each). The V end lost 5 bases, the J end lost 0 bases, and 14 bases lay between the germline ends. The CDR3 consists of 17 residues. Germline assignment: CDR1 MNHEY and CDR2 SVGAGI. The CDR3 spells CASSNSGRTSGANVLTF. Written as DNA, the CDR3 is TGTGCCAGCAGTAATTCGGGACGGACCTCTGGGGCCAACGTCCTGACTTTC.

The chain links TRBV29-1 to TRBJ1-5; a weak D match, TRBD1 (5 bases). The CDR3 has 13 amino acids. Germline loops: CDR1 SQVTM, CDR2 ANQGSEA. V lost 6 bases and J lost 2, with 11 bases in between. The CDR3, as DNA: TGCAGCGTGCAGGGTAGCCGCAATCAGCCCCAGCATTTT. Translating it yields CSVQGSRNQPQHF.

V usage is TRBV3-1 and J usage is TRBJ2-4, with D perhaps given as TRBD1 or TRBD2 (6 bases each). The V gene lost 1 base and the J gene lost 13 bases, with 11 bases spanning the gap. Per germline, CDR1 LGHDT and CDR2 YNNKEL (reference sequence). This CDR3 is 12 amino acids long. The CDR3 bases are TGTGCCAGCAGCCAAGGGTCGGGGGCACAGTACTTC. Translation gives CASSQGSGAQYF. Drawing the rest from reference TRBV3-1 and TRBJ2-4, the complete variable domain is DTAVSQTPKYLVTQMGNDKSIKCEQNLGHDTMYWYKQDSKKFLKIMFSYNNKELIINETVPNRFSPKSPDKAHLNLHINSLELGDSAVYFCASSQGSGAQYFGAGTRLSVL.

The sample holds many counts of this clonotype. The rearrangement joins TRBV6-1 to TRBJ1-1, with TRBD1 identical over 7 bases. From germline, CDR1 is MNHNS and CDR2 SASEGT. Trimming at V came to 6 bases and at J to 1 base, leaving 14 bases not matched to a gene. CDR3 length: 17 residues. In DNA, the CDR3 is TGTGCCAGCAGCCTCAGGGGGACGGCGGGGACGAACACTGAAGCTTTCTTT. Protein sequence: CASSLRGTAGTNTEAFF.

This rearrangement joins TRBV20-1 to TRBJ1-5; D uncertain. The CDR3 has 14 residues. The germline V and J ends were trimmed by 1 base and 2 bases, with 9 bases remaining between them. Germline CDR1 is DFQATT and CDR2 is SNEGSKA (reference sequence). The CDR3 loop reads CSARAEDGNQPQHF. The CDR3 DNA reads as TGCAGTGCTAGAGCCGAAGATGGCAATCAGCCCCAGCATTTT.

The chain recombines TRBV6-6 with TRBJ2-7; D possibly corresponds to TRBD1 (6 bases). Deletions cut 7 bases from V and 7 bases from J, with 17 bases between. CDR3 size: 13 residues. CDR1 and CDR2 from the germline V gene are MNHNY and SVGAGI (reference sequence). CDR3 residues: CASNPPGGGEQYF. The CDR3 nucleotides read TGTGCCAGCAACCCACCTGGGGGCGGGGAGCAGTACTTC.

This clonotype was picked up a small number of times. The rearrangement links TRBV20-1 to TRBJ2-3; the match to TRBD2 covers 7 bases. Trimming cost V 1 base and J 3 bases; bases outside gene matches: 7. The CDR3 is 15 residues long. In germline, CDR1 is DFQATT, CDR2 SNEGSKA (reference sequence). The CDR3 loop is CSARGGGGPTDTQYF. CDR3 sequence (DNA): TGCAGTGCTAGAGGGGGGGGAGGGCCAACAGATACGCAGTATTTT.

This clonotype turned up a few times. The V call is TRBV18, the J call TRBJ2-1; the match to TRBD1 covers 9 bases. Trimming cost V 2 bases and J 12 bases; bases outside gene matches: 11. Germline V CDR1 and CDR2: KGHSH, LQKENI. There are 15 residues in the CDR3. The CDR3 is CASSPETGGSWGQFF. The CDR3 DNA follows: TGTGCCAGCTCACCAGAGACAGGGGGTTCATGGGGGCAGTTCTTC.